Presented here are 12 T cell receptor beta chains from one specimen sequenced in a study of blood T cell repertoires in COVID-19. Produced via immunoSEQ multiplex PCR; TCRdb's table is partial and in-frame only. The sample lists 40,000 or so clones, 79% occurring once. What was sequenced was peripheral blood. The receptors derive from a man between 65 and 85 years old with acute or convalescent COVID-19.

This chain uses TRBV5-1 with TRBJ2-7; possibly TRBD2 for D (5 bases). The CDR3 length is 15 residues. The germline V and J ends were trimmed by 0 bases and 2 bases, with 12 bases remaining between them. CDR1 is SGHRS and CDR2 is YFSETQ in the germline V gene. The CDR3 DNA reads as TGCGCCAGCAGCTTGGTTACGGGATCGACCTACGAGCAGTACTTC. This codes for CASSLVTGSTYEQYF. Full variable domain (missing parts from reference TRBV5-1 and TRBJ2-7): KAGVTQTPRYLIKTRGQQVTLSCSPISGHRSVSWYQQTPGQGLQFLFEYFSETQRNKGNFPGRFSGRQFSNSRSEMNVSTLELGDSALYLCASSLVTGSTYEQYFGPGTRLTVT.

The chain couples TRBV2 to TRBJ2-3; D not resolved. V dropped 6 bases and J dropped 7 bases, with 11 bases sitting between them. This CDR3 region has 12 residues. Germline V gene sequence: CDR1 SNHLY, CDR2 FYNNEI. DNA of the CDR3: TGTGCCAGCAGCCCCGCCCAGAATACGCAGTATTTT. Translating it yields CASSPAQNTQYF.

In its sample, this clone was seen many times. The genes are TRBV28 and TRBJ1-3; no reliable D call. The V gene lost 3 bases and the J gene lost 0 bases, with 12 bases spanning the gap. This CDR3 is built from 16 residues. CDR1 MDHEN and CDR2 SYDVKM come from the germline V gene. CDR3 bases: TGTGCCAGCAGTTTTCCAGGACGGGGCTCTGGAAACACCATATATTTT. It is translated as CASSFPGRGSGNTIYF.

The chain couples TRBV27 to TRBJ2-2; 7 bases fit TRBD2. The CDR3 length is 19 residues. V shed 4 bases, J shed 1 base, and the junction held 15 bases outside the gene matches. Germline CDR1 is MNHEY and CDR2 is SMNVEV (reference sequence). The CDR3 sequence is CASSSRQVRVAGNTGELFF. The CDR3 nucleotides are TGTGCCAGCAGTTCCCGGCAGGTGAGGGTAGCGGGGAACACCGGGGAGCTGTTTTTT.

This chain links TRBV24-1 with TRBJ2-5; possible D gene TRBD2, 6 bases. V gave up 4 bases and J gave up 4 bases, with 12 bases separating them. CDR3 size: 14 residues. CDR1 and CDR2 from the germline V gene are KGHDR and SFDVKD. The CDR3 loop is CATSETGTGETQYF. The CDR3 DNA is TGTGCCACCAGTGAGACCGGGACTGGAGAGACCCAGTACTTC.

This clone was seen at least ten times. The chain has TRBV10-3 and TRBJ2-7, with 7 positions matching TRBD1. There are 14 residues in the CDR3. With 0 bases clipped from V and 6 bases from J, the junction kept 5 bases outside the gene matches. Germline CDR1 is ENHRY and CDR2 is SYGVKD. This CDR3 reads CAISESATGSEQYF. CDR3 sequence (DNA): TGTGCCATCAGTGAGTCGGCGACAGGGTCCGAGCAGTACTTC.

This rearrangement joins TRBV6-5 to TRBJ2-7, with 9 bases lining up with TRBD1. The junction had 1 base not matched to a gene; V was cut back by 5 bases and J by 2 bases. The germline gives CDR1 MNHEY, CDR2 SVGAGI. This CDR3 is 13 amino acids long. The CDR3 sequence: CASSRDRAYEQYF. In nucleotides, the CDR3 is TGTGCCAGCAGTCGGGACAGGGCCTACGAGCAGTACTTC.

The chain employs TRBV6-2 or TRBV6-3 and TRBJ2-1; 10 bases line up with TRBD2. The V gene's germline CDR1 is MNHEY and CDR2 SVGEGT. J gave up 4 bases and V 6 bases, and 12 bases lay outside the gene matches. This CDR3 has 17 residues. CDR3 in DNA: TGTGCCAGCAGCCGCCCGCTGACTAGCGGGTTTTACAATGAGCAGTTCTTC. Encoded protein: CASSRPLTSGFYNEQFF.

This CDR3 reads CASSVDPGKNSPLHF. The CDR3 DNA reads as TGTGCCAGCAGCGTAGATCCAGGGAAAAATTCACCCCTCCACTTT. The J gene is TRBJ1-6, the V gene TRBV9; D possibly corresponds to TRBD1 (5 bases). There are 15 residues in the CDR3. Germline V lookup: CDR1 SGDLS, CDR2 YYNGEE. Trimming removed 0 bases at V and 7 bases at J, with 11 bases between.

This chain uses TRBV24-1 with TRBJ2-1; 13 bases are a match to TRBD2. Germline V gene sequence: CDR1 KGHDR, CDR2 SFDVKD. The CDR3 consists of 17 residues. Unmatched junction bases numbered 9, after V lost 4 bases and J lost 7 bases. For the CDR3, the DNA is TGTGCCACCAGTGACACTATAGGACTAGCGGGAGCTAATGAGCAGTTCTTC. Its protein is CATSDTIGLAGANEQFF.

The V gene is TRBV4-3, the J gene TRBJ1-1; a weak D match, TRBD1 (5 bases). Germline-derived CDR1 and CDR2 are LGHNA and YSLEER. V shed 4 bases and J shed 5 bases, with 11 bases lying between them. The CDR3 sequence is 13 residues long. The CDR3 nucleotides are TGCGCCAGCAGCCTTAGCCGGGGGACTGAAGCTTTCTTT. Protein sequence: CASSLSRGTEAFF.

The rearrangement links TRBV19 to TRBJ2-1; 9 positions match TRBD2. CDR1 LNHDA and CDR2 SQIVND come from the germline V gene (reference sequence). This CDR3 spans 16 amino acids. V lost 6 bases, J lost 7 bases, and 13 bases stayed unmatched. CDR3 DNA sequence: TGTGCCAGTAGCGCTTTGAGCGGGAGGATAAGAAATGAGCAGTTCTTC. This encodes CASSALSGRIRNEQFF.